This T cell receptor beta chain was found in a study of cytomegalovirus exposure and HLA in healthy donors. Study details: From donors who were HLA-typed, an early data release held 70 million to 90 million unique TCRs.

PCR employed 60 Vbeta and 13 Jbeta primers. Some clones are missing from TCRdb's copy, which holds only in-frame ones; the method was immunoSEQ multiplex PCR. The repertoire holds about 160,000 clones, with approximately 81% as singletons. CDR3 length equals 18 residues. Germline values: CDR1 SNHLY, CDR2 FYNNEI. The ends were cut back, 2 bases at V and 2 bases at J, with 20 bases in the middle. Study-wide results and caveats: TCR beta chain V- and J-gene trimming was linked, in a later analysis, to a missense variant in DCLRE1C. Follow-up analysis found HLA locus-dependent TCR association rates, highest for DRB1 and lowest for HLA-C.

About this clone itself: Its cognate antigen is unknown.

The chain joins TRBV2 to TRBJ2-3; tentatively, D is TRBD2 (7 bases). The TCR sequence derives from a man aged 18 to 29 in good health and CMV-seronegative. Specimen: PBMCs. The CDR3 DNA follows: TGTGCCAGCAGTGAATTTCCGGGGGGCCTTTACACCACAGATACGCAGTATTTT. Protein sequence: CASSEFPGGLYTTDTQYF. Together with reference TRBV2 and TRBJ2-3, the CDR3 gives the full variable domain: EPEVTQTPSHQVTQMGQEVILRCVPISNHLYFYWYRQILGQKVEFLVSFYNNEISEKSEIFDDQFSVERPDGSNFTLKIRSTKLEDSAMYFCASSEFPGGLYTTDTQYFGPGTRLTVL.